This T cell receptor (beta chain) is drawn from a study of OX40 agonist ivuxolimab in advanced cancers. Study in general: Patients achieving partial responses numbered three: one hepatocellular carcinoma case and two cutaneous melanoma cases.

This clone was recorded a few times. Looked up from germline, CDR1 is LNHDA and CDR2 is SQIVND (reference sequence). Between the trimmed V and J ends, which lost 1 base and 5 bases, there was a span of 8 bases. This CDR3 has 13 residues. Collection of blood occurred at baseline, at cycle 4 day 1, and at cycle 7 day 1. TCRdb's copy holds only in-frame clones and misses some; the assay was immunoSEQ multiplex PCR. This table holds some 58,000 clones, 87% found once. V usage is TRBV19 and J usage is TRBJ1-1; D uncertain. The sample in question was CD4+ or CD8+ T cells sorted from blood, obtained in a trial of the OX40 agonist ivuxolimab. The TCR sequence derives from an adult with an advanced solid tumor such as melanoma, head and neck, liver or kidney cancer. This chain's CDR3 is CASSIAKGTEAFF. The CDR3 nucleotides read TGTGCCAGTAGTATAGCGAAGGGAACTGAAGCTTTCTTT.